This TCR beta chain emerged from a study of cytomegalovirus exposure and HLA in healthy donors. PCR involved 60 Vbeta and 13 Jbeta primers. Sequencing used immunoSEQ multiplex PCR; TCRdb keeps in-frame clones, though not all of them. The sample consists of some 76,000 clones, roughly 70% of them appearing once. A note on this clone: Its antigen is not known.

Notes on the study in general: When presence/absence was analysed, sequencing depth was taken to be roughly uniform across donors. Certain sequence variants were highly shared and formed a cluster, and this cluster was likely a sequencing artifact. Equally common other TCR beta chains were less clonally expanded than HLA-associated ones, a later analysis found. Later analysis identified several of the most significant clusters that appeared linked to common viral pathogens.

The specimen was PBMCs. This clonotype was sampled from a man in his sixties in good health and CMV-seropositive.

For the CDR3, the DNA is TGTGCCAGCAGTTTGAGGGCGTACTACGAGCAGTACTTC. Translated: CASSLRAYYEQYF. The chain has TRBV27 and TRBJ2-7, with a weak D call TRBD2 (5 bases). V lost 3 bases and J 3 bases, leaving 9 bases between the germline ends. In germline, CDR1 is MNHEY, CDR2 SMNVEV (reference sequence). The CDR3 extends over 13 amino acids.